This T cell receptor beta chain was sequenced for a study of shared clonotypes between healthy human individuals. TCRdb's copy holds only in-frame clones and misses some; the assay was immunoSEQ multiplex PCR. Of about 2,200,000 clones listed, 93% are singletons. Terminally differentiated effector memory CD45RA+ cells were excluded by CCR7 positive selection of CD45RO-negative cells. Input material: naive CD8+ T cells from PBMCs. The receptor was isolated from a man younger than 35 in good health. Some clones in this sample may be carry-over from other donors' samples.

In nucleotides, the CDR3 is TGTGCCAGCAGCTTAGCATCGGACGAGCAGTACTTC. The encoded protein is CASSLASDEQYF. V usage is TRBV7-8 and J usage is TRBJ2-7; D not resolved. Trimming stripped 0 bases from V and 5 bases from J, with 5 bases between. Germline loops: CDR1 SGHVS, CDR2 FQNEAQ. The CDR3 runs 12 residues.